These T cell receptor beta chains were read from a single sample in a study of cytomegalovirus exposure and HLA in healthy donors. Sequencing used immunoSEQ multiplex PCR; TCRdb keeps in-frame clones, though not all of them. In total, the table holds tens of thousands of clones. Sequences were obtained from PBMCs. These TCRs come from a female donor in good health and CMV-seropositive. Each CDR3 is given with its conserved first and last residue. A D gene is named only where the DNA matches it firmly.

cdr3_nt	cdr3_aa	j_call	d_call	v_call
TGTGCCAGCAAAGAGGGACAGGGGTCGGACAATGAGCAGTTCTTC	CASKEGQGSDNEQFF	TRBJ2-1	TRBD1	TRBV6-1
TGTGCCAGCAGATGGTGGCAGGGCTCCTACGAGCAGTACTTC	CASRWWQGSYEQYF	TRBJ2-7	NA	TRBV21-1
TGTGCCAGCAGTTTCCTACAGGGGCGCGGAAACACCATATATTTT	CASSFLQGRGNTIYF	TRBJ1-3	TRBD1	TRBV6-5
TGTGCCAGCAGCGGACAACTCAATCAGCCCCAGCATTTT	CASSGQLNQPQHF	TRBJ1-5	NA	TRBV6-5
TGTGCCAGCCGTCAGGGGAACACCGGGGAGCTGTTTTTT	CASRQGNTGELFF	TRBJ2-2	NA	TRBV7-6
TGTGCCAGCAGCTTGTTCGAGGGCCTGAATGAGCAGTTCTTC	CASSLFEGLNEQFF	TRBJ2-1	NA	TRBV11-2
TGCGCCAGCAGCTCATTAGCGGGGGGGCGTGAGCAGTTCTTC	CASSSLAGGREQFF	TRBJ2-1	TRBD2	TRBV5-1
TGTAGAGCGGGAGGGTCGTCTGGGGCCAACGTCCTGACTTTC	CRAGGSSGANVLTF	TRBJ2-6	TRBD2	TRBV11-1
TGTGCCAGCAGTTTGAGCTCCAGGAACTATGGCTACACCTTC	CASSLSSRNYGYTF	TRBJ1-2	NA	TRBV28
TGTGCCAGCAGTTGGTCGGGGGGGGGCGACAATGAGCAGTTCTTC	CASSWSGGGDNEQFF	TRBJ2-1	TRBD2	TRBV6-5
TGCGCCAGCAGCTTAAGGGTCGGGGGGACTGAAGCTTTCTTT	CASSLRVGGTEAFF	TRBJ1-1	NA	TRBV5-1
TGTGCCAGTAGTATACGCGGGGAGCTGTTTTTT	CASSIRGELFF	TRBJ2-2	NA	TRBV19
TGTGCCAGCAGCTTAAGCGGGAGGGCCTCTAGCACAGATACGCAGTATTTT	CASSLSGRASSTDTQYF	TRBJ2-3	TRBD2	TRBV7-2
TGTGCCAGCAGCGTAGGGCAGGGTGGCTATGGCTACACCTTC	CASSVGQGGYGYTF	TRBJ1-2	NA	TRBV9
TGTGCCAGCACCAAGGCCCCCACAGGGGACTATGGCTACACCTTC	CASTKAPTGDYGYTF	TRBJ1-2	TRBD1	TRBV6-6
TGTGCCAGCAGCGGAGACACAGATACGCAGTATTTT	CASSGDTDTQYF	TRBJ2-3	NA	TRBV9
TGTGCCAGCAGTCTGGGACTAGCGGGAGTTTATGAGCAGTTCTTC	CASSLGLAGVYEQFF	TRBJ2-1	TRBD2	TRBV28
TGTGCCAGCTCACCCTTTCGGGAATCAGATACGCAGTATTTT	CASSPFRESDTQYF	TRBJ2-3	NA	TRBV18
TGTGCCAGCAGTGACCCGGGAAATCTTCTCTATGGCTACACCTTC	CASSDPGNLLYGYTF	TRBJ1-2	NA	TRBV6-6
TGTGCCAGCCATAGGCCACAGGGACGTCCCTATGGCTACACCTTC	CASHRPQGRPYGYTF	TRBJ1-2	NA	TRBV6-1
TGTGCCAGCAGTATCAGGGCCCCGGGCACTGAAGCTTTCTTT	CASSIRAPGTEAFF	TRBJ1-1	NA	TRBV28
TGTGCCAGCAGTGAAGTGTCTAGCGGGGGTTGGGAGCAGTACTTC	CASSEVSSGGWEQYF	TRBJ2-7	TRBD2	TRBV2
TGTGCTAGCAGCTTGGCGAGGACAGCAAGCACCGGGGAGCTGTTTTTT	CASSLARTASTGELFF	TRBJ2-2	NA	TRBV7-7
TGTGCCAGCGGTACACAGGGGGAGACCCAGTACTTC	CASGTQGETQYF	TRBJ2-5	TRBD1	TRBV6-5
TGTGCCAGCTGTGATTGGCACCAAGAGACCCAGTACTTC	CASCDWHQETQYF	TRBJ2-5	NA	TRBV28
TGTGCCAGCAGCGCGGGGACAGGCACCTTGAACACTGAAGCTTTCTTT	CASSAGTGTLNTEAFF	TRBJ1-1	TRBD1	TRBV9
TGTGCCACCCGGACAGGGATAACCGCAACTGAAGCTTTCTTT	CATRTGITATEAFF	TRBJ1-1	TRBD1	TRBV19
TGCGCCAGCAGTGTAGCCTACGAGCAGTACTTC	CASSVAYEQYF	TRBJ2-7	NA	TRBV10-2
TGTGCCAGCAGTAGACCAGGAACCAACTACGAGCAGTACTTC	CASSRPGTNYEQYF	TRBJ2-7	NA	TRBV28
TGTGCCAGTAGTATCACAGGGGACACTGAAGCTTTCTTT	CASSITGDTEAFF	TRBJ1-1	TRBD1	TRBV19
TGCGCCAGCAGCCAAAACAGGGGTGAAAAACTGTTTTTT	CASSQNRGEKLFF	TRBJ1-4	TRBD1	TRBV4-3
TGCGCCAGCAGCCAAGACGGGGGGCCCTACAATGAGCAGTTCTTC	CASSQDGGPYNEQFF	TRBJ2-1	NA	TRBV4-1
TGTGCCAGCAGCTTGCGGGGGGCCTACGAGCAGTACTTC	CASSLRGAYEQYF	TRBJ2-7	TRBD2	TRBV5-4
TGTGCCAGCAGTGCCACAGGGCTCGATACGCAGTATTTT	CASSATGLDTQYF	TRBJ2-3	NA	TRBV6-1